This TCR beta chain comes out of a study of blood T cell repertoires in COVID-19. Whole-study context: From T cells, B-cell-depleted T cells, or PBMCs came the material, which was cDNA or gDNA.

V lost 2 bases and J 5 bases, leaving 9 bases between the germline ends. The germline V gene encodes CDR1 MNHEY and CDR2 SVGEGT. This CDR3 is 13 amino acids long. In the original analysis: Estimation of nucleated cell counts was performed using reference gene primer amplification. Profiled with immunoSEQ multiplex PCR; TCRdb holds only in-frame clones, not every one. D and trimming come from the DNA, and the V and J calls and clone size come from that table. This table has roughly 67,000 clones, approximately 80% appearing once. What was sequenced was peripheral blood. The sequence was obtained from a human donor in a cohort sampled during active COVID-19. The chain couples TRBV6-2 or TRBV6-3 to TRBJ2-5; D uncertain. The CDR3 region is CASSYRLSETQYF. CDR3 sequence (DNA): TGTGCCAGCAGTTACAGACTTTCGGAGACCCAGTACTTC.